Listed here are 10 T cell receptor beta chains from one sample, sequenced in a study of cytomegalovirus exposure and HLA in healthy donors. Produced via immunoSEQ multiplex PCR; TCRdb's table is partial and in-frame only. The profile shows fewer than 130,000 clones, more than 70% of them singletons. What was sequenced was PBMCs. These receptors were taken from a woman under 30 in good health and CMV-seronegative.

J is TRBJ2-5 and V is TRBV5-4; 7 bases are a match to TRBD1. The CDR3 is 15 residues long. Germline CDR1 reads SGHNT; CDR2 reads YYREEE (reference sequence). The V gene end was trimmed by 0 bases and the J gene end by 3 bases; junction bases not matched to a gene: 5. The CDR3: CASSLEGARKETQYF. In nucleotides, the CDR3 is TGTGCCAGCAGCTTGGAGGGGGCACGCAAAGAGACCCAGTACTTC.

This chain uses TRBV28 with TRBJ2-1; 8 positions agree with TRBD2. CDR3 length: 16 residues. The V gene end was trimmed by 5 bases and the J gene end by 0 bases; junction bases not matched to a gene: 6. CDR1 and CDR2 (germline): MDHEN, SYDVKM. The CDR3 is CASSPSSGSSYNEQFF. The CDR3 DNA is TGTGCCAGCAGTCCCTCCAGCGGGAGCTCCTACAATGAGCAGTTCTTC. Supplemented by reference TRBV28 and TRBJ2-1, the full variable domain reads DVKVTQSSRYLVKRTGEKVFLECVQDMDHENMFWYRQDPGLGLRLIYFSYDVKMKEKGDIPEGYSVSREKKERFSLILESASTNQTSMYLCASSPSSGSSYNEQFFGPGTRLTVL.

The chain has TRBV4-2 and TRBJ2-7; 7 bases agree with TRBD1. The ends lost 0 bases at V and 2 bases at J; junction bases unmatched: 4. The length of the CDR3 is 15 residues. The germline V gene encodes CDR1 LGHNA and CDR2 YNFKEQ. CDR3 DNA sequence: TGTGCCAGCAGCCAAGAAGACGACAGGGCCTACGAGCAGTACTTC. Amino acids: CASSQEDDRAYEQYF.

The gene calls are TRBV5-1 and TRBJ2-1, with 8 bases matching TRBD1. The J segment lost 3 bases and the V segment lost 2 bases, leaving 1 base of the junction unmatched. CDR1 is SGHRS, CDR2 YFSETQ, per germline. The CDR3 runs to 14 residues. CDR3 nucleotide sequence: TGCGCCAGCAGCTTCGGACAGGGCTACAATGAGCAGTTCTTC. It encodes CASSFGQGYNEQFF.

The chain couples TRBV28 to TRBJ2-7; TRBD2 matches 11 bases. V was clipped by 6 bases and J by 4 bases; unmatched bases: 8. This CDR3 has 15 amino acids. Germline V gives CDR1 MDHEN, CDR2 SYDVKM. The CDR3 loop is CASRTPGTSGYEQYF. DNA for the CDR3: TGTGCCAGCAGGACCCCCGGGACTAGCGGTTACGAGCAGTACTTC.

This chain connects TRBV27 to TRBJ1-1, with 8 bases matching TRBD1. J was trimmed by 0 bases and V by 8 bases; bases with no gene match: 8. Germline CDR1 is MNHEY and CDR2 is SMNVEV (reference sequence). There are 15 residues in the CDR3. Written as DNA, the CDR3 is TGTGCCAGCCTCCCAGGGGGCCCCATGAACACTGAAGCTTTCTTT. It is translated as CASLPGGPMNTEAFF.

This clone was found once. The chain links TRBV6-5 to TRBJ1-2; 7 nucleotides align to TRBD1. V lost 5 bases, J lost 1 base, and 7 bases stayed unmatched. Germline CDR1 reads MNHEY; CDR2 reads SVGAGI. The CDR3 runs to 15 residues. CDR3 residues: CASSPTGADNYGYTF. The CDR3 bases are TGTGCCAGCAGTCCCACAGGGGCAGATAACTATGGCTACACCTTC.

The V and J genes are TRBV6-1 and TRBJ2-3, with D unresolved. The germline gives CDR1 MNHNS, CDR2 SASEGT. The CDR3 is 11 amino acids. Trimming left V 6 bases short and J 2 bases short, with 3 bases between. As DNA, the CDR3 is TGTGCCAGCAGACTCACAGATACGCAGTATTTT. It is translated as CASRLTDTQYF.

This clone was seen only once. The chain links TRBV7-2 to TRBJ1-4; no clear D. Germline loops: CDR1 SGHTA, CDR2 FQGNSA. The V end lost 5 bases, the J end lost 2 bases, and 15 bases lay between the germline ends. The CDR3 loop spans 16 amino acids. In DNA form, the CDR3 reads TGTGCCAGCAGCCTGACGACGGTCGGGACTAATGAAAAACTGTTTTTT. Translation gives CASSLTTVGTNEKLFF.

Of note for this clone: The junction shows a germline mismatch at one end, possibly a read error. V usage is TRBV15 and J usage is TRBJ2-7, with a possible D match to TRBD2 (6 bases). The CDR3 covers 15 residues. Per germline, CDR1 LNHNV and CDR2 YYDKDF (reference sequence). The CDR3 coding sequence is TGTGCCACCAGCAGAGATGGGACTGAGGCCTACGAACAGTACTTC. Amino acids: CATSRDGTEAYEQYF.